The rows below give T cell receptor beta chains drawn from one sample of a study of blood T cells in healthy people across ages. TCRdb itself ran the 5' RACE reads through MiXCR, one entry per CDR3 protein. The table lists 1.5 million to 2 million distinct CDR3 sequences, over 25% of them singletons. The source material was blood. These receptors all come from a woman aged 25 to 39 in good health. CDR3s include the opening cysteine and the closing phenylalanine or tryptophan. The D gene is left open where the match is weak. Rows may omit the clone size; those that give it use once, few, many or a size class.

>TRBJ1-2|TRBD1|few|TRBV20-1
TGCAATGCTCGTGACAGGGGCGCGTATGGCTACACCTTC
CNARDRGAYGYTF
>TRBJ2-5|.|.|TRBV29-1
TGCAGCGTTGATCGCGGTGGTGATCACTTC
CSVDRGGDHF
>TRBJ2-1|TRBD2|many|TRBV5-1
TGCGCCAGCAGCTCGGGACTAGCGGGAGGGATTGAGCAGTTCTTC
CASSSGLAGGIEQFF
>TRBJ2-3|.|many|TRBV27
TGTGCCAGCAGTTTAAACAGCCCCCCAGATACGCAGTATTTT
CASSLNSPPDTQYF
>TRBJ2-1|.|few|TRBV29-1
TGCAGCGGTGGGGTTAGCGGCAATGAGCAGTTCTTC
CSGGVSGNEQFF
>TRBJ2-5|TRBD2|many|TRBV20-1
TGCAGTCCGATCCAGGGGACTAGCATAGGGGAGACCCAGTACTTC
CSPIQGTSIGETQYF
>TRBJ2-1|.|few|TRBV5-1
TGCGCCAGCAGCTTGGCCATGCTAAGCTCCTACAATGAGCAGTTCTTC
CASSLAMLSSYNEQFF
>TRBJ1-1|TRBD1|.|TRBV20-1
TGCAGTGCTAGAGACGGGACAGGGGGAATGAACACTGAAGCTTTCTTT
CSARDGTGGMNTEAFF
>TRBJ2-5|TRBD2|few|TRBV28
TGTGCCAGCAGTTTATATGGCGGGGGGAAAGAGACCCAGTACTTC
CASSLYGGGKETQYF
>TRBJ1-5|TRBD1|few|TRBV28
TGTGCCGGTTCGACAGGGGGAGATCAGCCCCAGCATTTT
CAGSTGGDQPQHF
>TRBJ1-2|.|.|TRBV20-1
TGCAGTGCTAGAGATTCTTCCGGGAGGCATGGCTACACCTTC
CSARDSSGRHGYTF
>TRBJ2-1|.|few|TRBV12-5
TGTGCTAGTGGTTCCTCGGGGGGCGCCGCCTACAATGAGCAGTTCTTC
CASGSSGGAAYNEQFF
>TRBJ2-4|.|.|TRBV9
TGTGCCAGCAGCTCCGACCCGTATGGGGAGCAGTACTTC
CASSSDPYGEQYF
>TRBJ1-2|.|few|TRBV2
TGTGCCAGCGGATTTATGGACGGAGATGGCTACACCTTC
CASGFMDGDGYTF
>TRBJ2-3|.|.|TRBV9
TGTACCAGCAGCGCCCCGGACGGGGATAACACAGATACGCAGTATTTT
CTSSAPDGDNTDTQYF
>TRBJ2-7|.|few|TRBV11-2
TGTGCCAGCAGCCAACTGGACCTTTACGAGCAGTACTTC
CASSQLDLYEQYF
>TRBJ2-7|.|.|TRBV3-1
TGTGCCAGCAGCCAAGATCTCGCGGGGTCGTCCAGGGGTGGCTACGAGCAGTACTTC
CASSQDLAGSSRGGYEQYF
>TRBJ2-7|.|many|TRBV12-3/TRBV12-4
TGTGCCAGCAGTTTACGGCAGGGTGGCGACGAGCAGTACTTC
CASSLRQGGDEQYF
>TRBJ1-2|.|.|TRBV6-5
TGTGCCAGCAGTTACTCAGCGAGAGGGAGGGGTAACTATGGCTACACCTTC
CASSYSARGRGNYGYTF
>TRBJ1-6|.|few|TRBV5-6
TGTGCCAGCAGCTTGGGCGGACGTCCGGGTTCACCCCTCCACTTT
CASSLGGRPGSPLHF
>TRBJ2-1|TRBD2|few|TRBV20-1
TGCAGTGCTAGAGAACCCTTCGCCGGGAGGGCAAATGAGCAGTTCTTC
CSAREPFAGRANEQFF
>TRBJ2-1|TRBD1|.|TRBV25-1
TGTGCCAGCGGGTTGGGACCCGGGACAGGGGGGAACAATGAGCAGTTCTTC
CASGLGPGTGGNNEQFF
>TRBJ2-1|TRBD2|many|TRBV20-1
TGCAGTGCTAGTCGCGGACTAGCGGGGGATAATGAGCAGTTCTTC
CSASRGLAGDNEQFF
>TRBJ2-1|TRBD2|.|TRBV3-1
TGTGCCAGCAGCCAAGAGGGAGGGACTACCAACAATGAGCAGTTCTTC
CASSQEGGTTNNEQFF
>TRBJ1-1|.|.|TRBV5-1
TGCGCCAGCAGCTTGGTCTCTCCAAAGACTGAAGCTTTCTTT
CASSLVSPKTEAFF
>TRBJ1-5|.|.|TRBV20-1
TGCAGTGCTAGAGACCGGGGTACCAATCAGCCCCAGCATTTT
CSARDRGTNQPQHF
>TRBJ2-7|TRBD2|.|TRBV5-1
TGCGCCAGCAACCCGGAGGCTAGCGGGACGTCCTACGAGCAGTACTTC
CASNPEASGTSYEQYF